This entry lists 30 T cell receptor beta chains sequenced from one sample in a study of PD-L1 blockade in urothelial cancer. Sequenced by immunoSEQ multiplex PCR; TCRdb stores in-frame clones only, minus some. The table shows roughly 36,000 clones, with approximately 90% occurring only once. The sequencing here drew on PBMCs, taken around atezolizumab (anti-PD-L1) treatment. Receptors originate from a man between 60 and 75 years old with urothelial cancer.

The genes are TRBV4-1 and TRBJ1-3; TRBD1 agrees at 8 bases. The ends lost 2 bases at V and 0 bases at J; junction bases unmatched: 6. Germline V gene data show CDR1 as MGHRA and CDR2 as YSYEKL. The CDR3 is 17 amino acids. The CDR3 loop reads CASSQNQGALSGNTIYF. DNA of the CDR3: TGCGCCAGCAGCCAAAACCAGGGGGCCCTCTCTGGAAACACCATATATTTT.

The V gene is TRBV12-5, the J gene TRBJ2-3, with unresolved D. The V and J ends lost 5 bases and 7 bases respectively, with 7 bases between them. CDR1 and CDR2 (germline): LGHNT, FRNRAP. CDR3 length equals 11 residues. The CDR3 region has the DNA TGTGCTAGTGGTCCAGAAAATACGCAGTATTTT. This sequence encodes CASGPENTQYF.

The chain couples TRBV7-9 to TRBJ2-1; 8 bases agree with TRBD1. This CDR3 has 15 amino acids. With V trimmed by 3 bases and J by 3 bases, 4 bases remained unmatched. Per germline, CDR1 SEHNR and CDR2 FQNEAQ (reference sequence). The CDR3, as DNA: TGTGCCAGCAGCTTCTTAGGACAGGGCTACAATGAGCAGTTCTTC. This sequence encodes CASSFLGQGYNEQFF. Drawing the rest from reference TRBV7-9 and TRBJ2-1, the complete variable domain is DTGVSQNPRHKITKRGQNVTFRCDPISEHNRLYWYRQTLGQGPEFLTYFQNEAQLEKSRLLSDRFSAERPKGSFSTLEIQRTEQGDSAMYLCASSFLGQGYNEQFFGPGTRLTVL.

V usage is TRBV5-1 and J usage is TRBJ2-7; 8 bases map to TRBD1. The V gene's germline CDR1 is SGHRS and CDR2 YFSETQ. V shed 4 bases and J 2 bases; nucleotides not matched to a gene: 8. The CDR3 runs to 15 residues. The CDR3 region is CASSRDGQGPYEQYF. CDR3 bases: TGCGCCAGCAGCAGGGATGGACAGGGCCCCTACGAGCAGTACTTC. Filled out from reference TRBV5-1 and TRBJ2-7, the complete variable domain reads KAGVTQTPRYLIKTRGQQVTLSCSPISGHRSVSWYQQTPGQGLQFLFEYFSETQRNKGNFPGRFSGRQFSNSRSEMNVSTLELGDSALYLCASSRDGQGPYEQYFGPGTRLTVT.

The genes are TRBV5-5 and TRBJ1-1, with D unclear. V was pared by 3 bases and J by 1 base, with 13 bases between. Per the germline V gene, CDR1 is SGHKS and CDR2 is YYEKEE (reference sequence). This CDR3 has 15 amino acids. In DNA form, the CDR3 reads TGTGCCAGCAGCTGGAAAGACTCAGCGAACACTGAAGCTTTCTTT. This encodes CASSWKDSANTEAFF.

Here the CDR3 DNA reads TGTGCCAGCAGCTTAGACGGCAATGACAGGGGGCAAGCTTTCTTT. As protein: CASSLDGNDRGQAFF. The gene calls are TRBV7-3 and TRBJ1-1; 10 bases are shared with TRBD1. J gave up 9 bases and V 2 bases, and 9 bases lay outside the gene matches. The germline V gene encodes CDR1 SGHTA and CDR2 FQGTGA. The CDR3 sequence is 15 residues long. The whole variable domain, filled in from reference TRBV7-3 and TRBJ1-1, reads GAGVSQTPSNKVTEKGKYVELRCDPISGHTALYWYRQSLGQGPEFLIYFQGTGAADDSGLPNDRFFAVRPEGSVSTLKIQRTERGDSAVYLCASSLDGNDRGQAFFGQGTRLTVV.

The chain is built from TRBV6-5 and TRBJ2-7; D call uncertain. V lost 7 bases and J lost 2, with 18 bases in between. CDR3 length: 15 amino acids. The germline gives CDR1 MNHEY, CDR2 SVGAGI. CDR3 DNA sequence: TGTGCCAGCATGTCCGTTCCGGGTTATGCCTACGAGCAGTACTTC. Residues: CASMSVPGYAYEQYF.

This clone has only one observation. The V and J genes are TRBV2 and TRBJ2-3; D might be TRBD2 (6 bases). CDR1 and CDR2 (germline): SNHLY, FYNNEI. CDR3 size: 14 residues. With 8 bases removed from V and 2 bases from J, the gap between germline ends came to 14 bases. Here the CDR3 DNA reads TGTGCCAGCGCCGGACTAACAACCACAGATACGCAGTATTTT. Translated: CASAGLTTTDTQYF.

V and J are TRBV11-2 and TRBJ2-1, with D perhaps TRBD2 (6 bases). This CDR3 is built from 16 residues. V lost 4 bases and J 2 bases, leaving 15 bases between the germline ends. Looked up from germline, CDR1 is SGHAT and CDR2 is FQNNGV. CDR3 sequence: CASSSPSGVAYNEQFF. The CDR3 DNA is TGTGCCAGCAGCTCCCCGTCGGGGGTCGCCTACAATGAGCAGTTCTTC.

This clone was seen only a few times. The rearrangement links TRBV28 to TRBJ2-7, with D maybe TRBD1 (6 bases). This CDR3 is 12 amino acids long. The V gene's germline CDR1 is MDHEN and CDR2 SYDVKM. V was trimmed by 6 bases and J by 4 bases, leaving 10 bases between them. The CDR3: CASSDRLYEQYF. The CDR3 bases are TGTGCCAGCAGCGACAGGTTGTACGAGCAGTACTTC.

The V gene is TRBV5-6, the J gene TRBJ2-1, with D perhaps matching TRBD1 (5 bases). Germline loops: CDR1 SGHDT, CDR2 YYEEEE. The CDR3 is 18 residues long. V was clipped by 4 bases and J by 1 base, with 21 bases between them. The CDR3, as DNA: TGTGCCAGCAGCCCTGTGACAGTGGGGTTAGGGTCCTACAATGAGCAGTTCTTC. It codes for CASSPVTVGLGSYNEQFF.

The V gene is TRBV6-7, the J gene TRBJ2-7, with D possibly being TRBD1 (6 bases). TRBV6-7 is known as an ORF, though its function is uncertain. Trimming took 10 bases from V and 1 from J, leaving 23 bases between them. The CDR3 has 16 residues. As DNA, the CDR3 is TGTGCCACGAGACCTGAGGACAGCTCAAGTTCCTACGAGCAGTACTTC. Translation gives CATRPEDSSSSYEQYF.

V is TRBV7-9 and J is TRBJ1-1; 7 positions agree with TRBD1. Germline V gene sequence: CDR1 SEHNR, CDR2 FQNEAQ (reference sequence). CDR3 size: 14 residues. Trimming cost V 3 bases and J 1 base; bases outside gene matches: 2. In nucleotides, the CDR3 is TGTGCCAGCAGCTTGAGACAGGGGAACACTGAAGCTTTCTTT. Translated, it gives CASSLRQGNTEAFF.

V usage is TRBV19 and J usage is TRBJ1-6; possible D gene TRBD1, 5 bases. CDR1 and CDR2 (germline): LNHDA, SQIVND (reference sequence). This CDR3 has 14 residues. Trimming shortened V by 9 bases and J by 8 bases, and 17 bases separated the two germline ends. The CDR3 loop is CASIRGGGDSPLHF. CDR3 nucleotides: TGTGCCAGCATTCGCGGGGGAGGGGATTCACCCCTCCACTTT.

The J gene is TRBJ1-4, the V gene TRBV6-1, with TRBD1 as a possible D gene (6 bases). CDR3 length: 13 amino acids. CDR1 and CDR2 (germline): MNHNS, SASEGT. V shed 4 bases and J shed 5 bases, with 8 bases lying between them. The CDR3 protein is CASSGQVNEKLFF. The CDR3 nucleotides read TGTGCCAGCAGTGGACAGGTGAATGAAAAACTGTTTTTT.

The chain joins TRBV18 to TRBJ2-3, with TRBD1 as a possible D gene (5 bases). The CDR3 is 17 residues long. Trimming stripped 1 base from V and 7 bases from J, with 21 bases between. Germline V CDR1 and CDR2: KGHSH, LQKENI. The CDR3 DNA follows: TGTGCCAGCTCACCACAGGGGTCCATTCCTCTTCCCAATACGCAGTATTTT. This encodes CASSPQGSIPLPNTQYF.

The chain is built from TRBV7-9 and TRBJ1-5; D is uncertain. The germline V gene encodes CDR1 SEHNR and CDR2 FQNEAQ (reference sequence). The CDR3 has 14 residues. Trimming shortened V by 4 bases and J by 0 bases, and 7 bases separated the two germline ends. The CDR3 spells CASSSSDSNQPQHF. The CDR3 DNA is TGTGCCAGCAGCTCCAGCGATAGCAATCAGCCCCAGCATTTT.

The chain joins TRBV5-1 to TRBJ1-4; a possible D gene is TRBD1 (5 bases). Trimming took off 0 bases at V and 8 bases at J, with 17 bases between the two ends. CDR3 length: 16 residues. Germline V gene data show CDR1 as SGHRS and CDR2 as YFSETQ. In nucleotides, the CDR3 is TGCGCCAGCAGCTTGGCAGGCGGGACGGTGGGGGAAAAACTGTTTTTT. Its translation is CASSLAGGTVGEKLFF.

The chain uses TRBV19 and TRBJ2-3, with 8 bases that match TRBD2. Looked up from germline, CDR1 is LNHDA and CDR2 is SQIVND (reference sequence). CDR3 length: 15 amino acids. V lost 5 bases, J lost 5 bases, and 9 bases stayed unmatched. The CDR3 loop is CASSGRGGRKDTQYF. The CDR3 region has the DNA TGTGCCAGTAGTGGACGGGGGGGCCGGAAAGATACGCAGTATTTT.

The rearrangement links TRBV28 to TRBJ2-7; D is possibly TRBD2 (6 bases). This CDR3 contains 17 residues. Per germline, CDR1 MDHEN and CDR2 SYDVKM. The V end was cut by 4 bases, the J end by 2 bases, with 21 bases between. Written as DNA, the CDR3 is TGTGCCAGCAGTTCACCTGCGACTCGCGGGATTACCTACGAGCAGTACTTC. This translates into CASSSPATRGITYEQYF.

In its sample, this clone was seen a few times. The gene calls are TRBV19 and TRBJ2-1; TRBD1 matches at 9 bases. CDR1 is LNHDA and CDR2 is SQIVND in the germline V gene (reference sequence). This CDR3 is built from 14 residues. V lost 6 bases to trimming and J lost 13 bases; unmatched junction nucleotides: 13. Here the CDR3 DNA reads TGTGCCAGTAGCCGGGCCGGGACAGGGCAGGAACAGTTCTTC. The encoded protein is CASSRAGTGQEQFF.

This sequence joins TRBV25-1 and TRBJ1-1; D unresolved. Germline V gene lookup returns CDR1 MGHDK and CDR2 SYGVNS. Between the trimmed V and J ends, which lost 6 bases and 4 bases, there was a span of 12 bases. The CDR3 is 13 residues long. CDR3 DNA: TGTGCCAGCAGGGACCATGCGGGCACTGAAGCTTTCTTT. This translates into CASRDHAGTEAFF.

For this clone: The sample carries other DNA sequences with the same CDR3. The V call is TRBV2, the J call TRBJ1-2; D unclear. Germline loops: CDR1 SNHLY, CDR2 FYNNEI. The CDR3 consists of 13 residues. V dropped 1 base and J dropped 3 bases, with 6 bases sitting between them. For the CDR3, the DNA is TGTGCCAGCAGTGAAGACAGAGACTATGGCTACACCTTC. It is translated as CASSEDRDYGYTF.

This chain connects TRBV28 to TRBJ2-5; TRBD1 agrees at 7 bases. The germline V gene has CDR1 MDHEN and CDR2 SYDVKM. The CDR3 runs to 13 residues. Germline trimming cut 6 bases from V and 2 bases from J; bases unmatched to any gene: 3. The CDR3 spells CASSRDSQETQYF. The DNA of the CDR3 is TGTGCCAGCAGCCGGGACAGTCAAGAGACCCAGTACTTC.

The chain is built from TRBV7-9 and TRBJ2-7; maybe TRBD1 (5 bases). This CDR3 has 14 amino acids. The V gene's germline CDR1 is SEHNR and CDR2 FQNEAQ (reference sequence). The V end was cut by 4 bases, the J end by 2 bases, with 12 bases between. CDR3 region: CASSYPTGTYEQYF. As DNA, the CDR3 is TGTGCCAGCAGCTACCCAACAGGTACCTACGAGCAGTACTTC.

This rearrangement joins TRBV19 to TRBJ2-6, with D tentatively TRBD2 (7 bases). V lost 11 bases and J lost 4, with 12 bases in between. This CDR3 region has 13 residues. Germline values: CDR1 LNHDA, CDR2 SQIVND (reference sequence). CDR3 DNA sequence: TGTGCCGCGGGGGCGCAAGGGGCCAACGTCCTGACTTTC. Translated, it gives CAAGAQGANVLTF.

The chain carries TRBV6-1 and TRBJ2-7; 7 nucleotides match TRBD1. The CDR3 sequence is 14 residues long. The V and J ends lost 6 bases and 3 bases, in that order; junction bases with no gene match: 8. The germline V gene has CDR1 MNHNS and CDR2 SASEGT. CDR3 region: CASRGSQGNYEQYF. In DNA, the CDR3 is TGTGCCAGCAGGGGTTCACAGGGGAACTACGAGCAGTACTTC.

By share, this clone ranks as large (0.1 to 1%). V is TRBV7-9 and J is TRBJ1-2; no reliable D call. The V and J ends lost 0 bases and 4 bases respectively, with 9 bases between them. The CDR3 is 14 amino acids. The germline V gene encodes CDR1 SEHNR and CDR2 FQNEAQ (reference sequence). For the CDR3, the DNA is TGTGCCAGCAGCTTAGCGGGAGCAGGCTATGGCTACACCTTC. Translation: CASSLAGAGYGYTF.

The chain is built from TRBV6-4 and TRBJ2-5, with D maybe TRBD1 (5 bases). Trimming pared 0 bases from V and 5 bases from J, leaving 10 bases between. This CDR3 is built from 14 residues. Germline CDR1 is MRHNA and CDR2 is SNTAGT. The CDR3 region has the DNA TGTGCCAGCAGTGACTCCAGGGCCCGGGAGACCCAGTACTTC. Its protein is CASSDSRARETQYF.

The rearrangement links TRBV27 to TRBJ2-1; the D gene is possibly TRBD2 (6 bases). With 10 bases removed from V and 0 bases from J, the gap between germline ends came to 16 bases. This CDR3 spans 15 amino acids. The germline gives CDR1 MNHEY, CDR2 SMNVEV (reference sequence). Here the CDR3 DNA reads TGTGCCACCCTCCCAGGGACTCGCTCCTACAATGAGCAGTTCTTC. The encoded protein is CATLPGTRSYNEQFF.